This T cell receptor (beta chain) was recovered during a study of OX40 agonist ivuxolimab in advanced cancers. Study details: Patients were given ivuxolimab, an antibody that agonizes OX40 (CD134).

On this clone: Antigen: not known.

Here immunoSEQ multiplex PCR was the method, and the copy in TCRdb shows in-frame clones only, minus some. This table holds roughly 48,000 clones, approximately 90% found once. Findings and caveats of the study: Fewer expanded clones were found on average in CD4+ than in CD8+ T cells. There were also nonresponders showing low normalized T-cell clonal expansion.

V lost 1 base to trimming and J lost 6 bases, with 12 bases between them. CDR3 length: 14 residues. Germline V lookup: CDR1 MNHEY, CDR2 SMNVEV (reference sequence). This receptor was identified in an adult with an advanced solid tumor such as melanoma, head and neck, liver or kidney cancer. The chain employs TRBV27 and TRBJ1-2; D gene uncertain. Specimen: CD4+ or CD8+ T cells sorted from blood, collected in a trial of the OX40 agonist ivuxolimab. The CDR3: CASSLFAGSDGYTF. The CDR3 DNA reads as TGTGCCAGCAGTTTATTCGCTGGCTCGGATGGCTACACCTTC.